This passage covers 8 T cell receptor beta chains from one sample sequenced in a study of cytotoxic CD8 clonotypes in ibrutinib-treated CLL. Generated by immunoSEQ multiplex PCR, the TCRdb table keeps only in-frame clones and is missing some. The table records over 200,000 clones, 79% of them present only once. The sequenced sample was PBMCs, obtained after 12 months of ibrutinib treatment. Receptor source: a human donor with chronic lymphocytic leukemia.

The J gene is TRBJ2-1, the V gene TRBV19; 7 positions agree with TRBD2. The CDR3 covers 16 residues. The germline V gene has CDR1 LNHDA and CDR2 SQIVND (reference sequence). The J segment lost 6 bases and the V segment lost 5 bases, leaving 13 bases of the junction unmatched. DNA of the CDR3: TGTGCCAGTAGTCTACCAAGCGGGGAGTCGGCCAATGAGCAGTTCTTC. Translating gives CASSLPSGESANEQFF.

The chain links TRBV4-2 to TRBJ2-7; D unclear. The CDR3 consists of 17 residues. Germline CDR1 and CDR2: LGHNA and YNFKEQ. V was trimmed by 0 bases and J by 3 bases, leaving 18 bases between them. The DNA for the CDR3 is TGTGCCAGCAGCCAAGATCCGGTTGGCTCTCATCTCTACGAGCAGTACTTC. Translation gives CASSQDPVGSHLYEQYF.

The CDR3, as DNA: TGTGCCAGCAGTTTAATGGCTAGCGCTAGCGACACGCAGTATTTT. Protein: CASSLMASASDTQYF. The rearrangement links TRBV27 to TRBJ2-3; possibly TRBD2 for D (6 bases). Trimming took 2 bases from V and 9 from J, leaving 18 bases between them. CDR1 and CDR2 (germline): MNHEY, SMNVEV (reference sequence). The CDR3 loop spans 15 amino acids.

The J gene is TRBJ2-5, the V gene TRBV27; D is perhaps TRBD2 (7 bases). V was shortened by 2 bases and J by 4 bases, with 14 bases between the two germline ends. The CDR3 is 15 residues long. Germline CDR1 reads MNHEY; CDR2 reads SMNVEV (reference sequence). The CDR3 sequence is CASSLTGRGRETQYF. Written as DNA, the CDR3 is TGTGCCAGCAGTTTAACAGGGAGGGGGAGAGAGACCCAGTACTTC.

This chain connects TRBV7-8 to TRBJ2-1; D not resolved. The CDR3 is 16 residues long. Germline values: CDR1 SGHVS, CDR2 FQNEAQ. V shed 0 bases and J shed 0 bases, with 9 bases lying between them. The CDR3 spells CASSLAAWSSYNEQFF. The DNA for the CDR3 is TGTGCCAGCAGCTTAGCCGCTTGGAGCTCCTACAATGAGCAGTTCTTC. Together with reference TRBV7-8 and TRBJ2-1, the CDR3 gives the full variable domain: GAGVSQSPRYKVAKRGQDVALRCDPISGHVSLFWYQQALGQGPEFLTYFQNEAQLDKSGLPSDRFFAERPEGSVSTLKIQRTQQEDSAVYLCASSLAAWSSYNEQFFGPGTRLTVL.

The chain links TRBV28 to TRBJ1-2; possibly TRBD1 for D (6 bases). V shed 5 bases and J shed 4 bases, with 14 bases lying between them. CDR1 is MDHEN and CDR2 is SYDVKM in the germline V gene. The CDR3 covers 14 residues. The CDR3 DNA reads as TGTGCCAGCAGTACAACGGGACACCCCTATGGCTACACCTTC. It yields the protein CASSTTGHPYGYTF.

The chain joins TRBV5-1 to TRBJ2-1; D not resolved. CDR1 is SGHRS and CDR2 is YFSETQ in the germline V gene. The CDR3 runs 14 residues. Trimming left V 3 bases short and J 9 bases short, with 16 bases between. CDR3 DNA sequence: TGCGCCAGCAGCTACGACGGACCCCGTGTTGAGCAGTTCTTC. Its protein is CASSYDGPRVEQFF. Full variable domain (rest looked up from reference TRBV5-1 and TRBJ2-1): KAGVTQTPRYLIKTRGQQVTLSCSPISGHRSVSWYQQTPGQGLQFLFEYFSETQRNKGNFPGRFSGRQFSNSRSEMNVSTLELGDSALYLCASSYDGPRVEQFFGPGTRLTVL.

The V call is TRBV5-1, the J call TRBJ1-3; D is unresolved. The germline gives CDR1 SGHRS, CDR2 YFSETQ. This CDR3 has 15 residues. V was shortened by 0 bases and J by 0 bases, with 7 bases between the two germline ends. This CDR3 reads CASSLERGSGNTIYF. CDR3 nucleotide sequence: TGCGCCAGCAGCTTGGAACGAGGCTCTGGAAACACCATATATTTT.